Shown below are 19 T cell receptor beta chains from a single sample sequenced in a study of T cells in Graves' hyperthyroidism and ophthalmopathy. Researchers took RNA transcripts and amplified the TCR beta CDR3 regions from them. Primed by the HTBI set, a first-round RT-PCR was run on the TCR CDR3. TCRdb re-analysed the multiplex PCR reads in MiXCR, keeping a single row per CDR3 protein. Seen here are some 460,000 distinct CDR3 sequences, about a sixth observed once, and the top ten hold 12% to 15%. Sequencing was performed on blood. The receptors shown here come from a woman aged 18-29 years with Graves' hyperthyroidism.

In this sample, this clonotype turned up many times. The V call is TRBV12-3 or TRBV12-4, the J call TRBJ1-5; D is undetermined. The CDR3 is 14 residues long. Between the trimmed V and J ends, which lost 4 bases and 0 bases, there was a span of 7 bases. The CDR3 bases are TGTGCCAGCAGTTCGGGGTATAGCAATCAGCCCCAGCATTTT. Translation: CASSSGYSNQPQHF.

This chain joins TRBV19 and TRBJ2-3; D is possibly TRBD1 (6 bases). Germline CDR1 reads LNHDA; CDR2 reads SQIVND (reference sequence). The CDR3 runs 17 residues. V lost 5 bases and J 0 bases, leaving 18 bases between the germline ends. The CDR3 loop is CASSFAPRGFSTDTQYF. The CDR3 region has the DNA TGTGCCAGTAGTTTCGCCCCCAGGGGTTTCAGCACAGATACGCAGTATTTT.

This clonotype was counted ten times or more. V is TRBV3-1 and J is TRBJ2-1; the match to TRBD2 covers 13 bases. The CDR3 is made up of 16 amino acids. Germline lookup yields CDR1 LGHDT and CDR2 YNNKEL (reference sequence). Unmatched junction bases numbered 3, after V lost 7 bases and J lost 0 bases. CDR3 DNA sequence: TGTGCCAGCACGGGACTAGCGGGACGCTCCTACAATGAGCAGTTCTTC. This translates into CASTGLAGRSYNEQFF.

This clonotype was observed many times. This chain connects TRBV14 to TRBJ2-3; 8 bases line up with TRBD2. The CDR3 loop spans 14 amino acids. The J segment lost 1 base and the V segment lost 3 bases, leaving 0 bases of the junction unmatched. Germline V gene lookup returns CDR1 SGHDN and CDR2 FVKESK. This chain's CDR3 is CASSQTSGTDTQYF. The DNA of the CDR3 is TGTGCCAGCAGCCAGACTAGCGGCACAGATACGCAGTATTTT.

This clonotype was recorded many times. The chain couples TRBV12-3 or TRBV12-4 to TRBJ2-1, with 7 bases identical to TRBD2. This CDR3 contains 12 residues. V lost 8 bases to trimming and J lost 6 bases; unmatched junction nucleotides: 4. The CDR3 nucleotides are TGTGCCAGCCGTGGGAGGGGCAATGAGCAGTTCTTC. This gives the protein CASRGRGNEQFF.

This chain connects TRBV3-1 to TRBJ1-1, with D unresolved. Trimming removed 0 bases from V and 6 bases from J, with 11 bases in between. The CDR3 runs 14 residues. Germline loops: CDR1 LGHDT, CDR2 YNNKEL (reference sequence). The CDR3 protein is CASSQDLGEAEAFF. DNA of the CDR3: TGTGCCAGCAGCCAAGATCTCGGGGAGGCTGAAGCTTTCTTT.

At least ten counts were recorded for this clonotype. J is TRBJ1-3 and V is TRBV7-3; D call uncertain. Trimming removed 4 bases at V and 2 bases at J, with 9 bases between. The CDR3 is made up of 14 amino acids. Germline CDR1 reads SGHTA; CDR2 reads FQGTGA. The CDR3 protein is CASSCKCPGNTIYF. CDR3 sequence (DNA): TGTGCCAGCAGCTGTAAATGTCCTGGAAACACCATATATTTT. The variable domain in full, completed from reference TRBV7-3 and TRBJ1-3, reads GAGVSQTPSNKVTEKGKYVELRCDPISGHTALYWYRQSLGQGPEFLIYFQGTGAADDSGLPNDRFFAVRPEGSVSTLKIQRTERGDSAVYLCASSCKCPGNTIYFGEGSWLTVV.

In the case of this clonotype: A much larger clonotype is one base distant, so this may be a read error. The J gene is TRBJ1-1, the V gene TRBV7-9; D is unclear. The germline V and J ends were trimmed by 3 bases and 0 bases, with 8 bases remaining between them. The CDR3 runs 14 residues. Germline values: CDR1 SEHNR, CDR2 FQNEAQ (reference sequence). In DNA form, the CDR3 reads TGTGCCAGCAGCTTGAGGCGATTGAACACTGAAGCTTTCTTT. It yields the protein CASSLRRLNTEAFF.

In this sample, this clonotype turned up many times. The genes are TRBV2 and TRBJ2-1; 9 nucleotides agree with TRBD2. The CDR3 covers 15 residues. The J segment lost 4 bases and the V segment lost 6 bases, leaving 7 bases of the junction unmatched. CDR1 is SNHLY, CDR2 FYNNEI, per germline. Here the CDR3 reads CASSDSGGGYNEQFF. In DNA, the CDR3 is TGTGCCAGCAGCGATAGCGGGGGAGGTTACAATGAGCAGTTCTTC.

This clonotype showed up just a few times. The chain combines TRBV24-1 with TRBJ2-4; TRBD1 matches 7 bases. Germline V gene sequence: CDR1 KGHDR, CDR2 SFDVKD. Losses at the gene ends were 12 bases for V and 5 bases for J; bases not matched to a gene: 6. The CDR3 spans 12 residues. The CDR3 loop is CAAGGQENIQYF. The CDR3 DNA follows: TGTGCCGCCGGCGGACAGGAAAACATTCAGTACTTC.

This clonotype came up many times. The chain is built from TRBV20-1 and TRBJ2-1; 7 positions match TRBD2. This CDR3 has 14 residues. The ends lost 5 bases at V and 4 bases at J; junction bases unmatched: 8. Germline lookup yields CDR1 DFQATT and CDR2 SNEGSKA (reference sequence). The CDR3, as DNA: TGCAGTGCTGACGGGCCTAGCGGATACAATGAGCAGTTCTTC. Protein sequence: CSADGPSGYNEQFF.

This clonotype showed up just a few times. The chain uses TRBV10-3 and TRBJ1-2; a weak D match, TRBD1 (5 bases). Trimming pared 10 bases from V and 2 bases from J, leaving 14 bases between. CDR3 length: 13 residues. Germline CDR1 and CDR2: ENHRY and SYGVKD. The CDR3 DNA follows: TGTGCCACCAAAAGGGGCCTAAACTATGGCTACACCTTC. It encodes CATKRGLNYGYTF.

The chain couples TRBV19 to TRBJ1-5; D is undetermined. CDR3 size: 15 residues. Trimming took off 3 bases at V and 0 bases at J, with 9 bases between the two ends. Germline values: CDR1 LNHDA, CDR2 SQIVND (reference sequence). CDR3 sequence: CASSIIDYSNQPQHF. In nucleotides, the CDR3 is TGTGCCAGTAGTATTATCGACTATAGCAATCAGCCCCAGCATTTT.

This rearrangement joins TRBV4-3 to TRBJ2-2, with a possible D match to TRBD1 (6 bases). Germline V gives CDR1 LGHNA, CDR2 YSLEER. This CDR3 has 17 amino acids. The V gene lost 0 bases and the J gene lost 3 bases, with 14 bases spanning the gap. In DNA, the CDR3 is TGCGCCAGCAGCCAAGAGCGCCCGGGACATTACACCGGGGAGCTGTTTTTT. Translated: CASSQERPGHYTGELFF.

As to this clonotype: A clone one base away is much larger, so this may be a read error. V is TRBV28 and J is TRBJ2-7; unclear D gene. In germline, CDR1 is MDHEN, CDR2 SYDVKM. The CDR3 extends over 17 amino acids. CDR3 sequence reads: CASGPSAGLRLTYGQYF. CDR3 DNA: TGTGCCAGCGGCCCCTCGGCAGGTCTCCGATTAACCTACGGGCAGTACTTC.

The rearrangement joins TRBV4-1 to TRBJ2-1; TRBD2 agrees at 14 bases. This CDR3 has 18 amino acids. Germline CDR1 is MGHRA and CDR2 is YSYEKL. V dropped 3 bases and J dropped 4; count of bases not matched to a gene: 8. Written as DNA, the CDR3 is TGCGCCAGCAGCCAGGGGGGACTAGCGGGAGCATCATACAATGAGCAGTTCTTC. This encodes CASSQGGLAGASYNEQFF.

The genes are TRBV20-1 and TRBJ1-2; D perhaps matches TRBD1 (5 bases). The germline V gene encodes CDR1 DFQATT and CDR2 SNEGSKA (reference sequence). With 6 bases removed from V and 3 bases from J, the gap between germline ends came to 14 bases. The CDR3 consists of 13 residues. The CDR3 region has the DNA TGCAGTGCGTGGGACGGCGCCTACTATGGCTACACCTTC. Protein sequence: CSAWDGAYYGYTF.

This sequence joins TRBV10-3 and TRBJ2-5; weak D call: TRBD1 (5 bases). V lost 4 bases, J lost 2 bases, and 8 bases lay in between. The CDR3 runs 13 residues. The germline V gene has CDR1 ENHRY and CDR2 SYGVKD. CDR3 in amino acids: CAISGPGQETQYF. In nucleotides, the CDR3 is TGTGCCATCAGTGGACCAGGGCAAGAGACCCAGTACTTC.

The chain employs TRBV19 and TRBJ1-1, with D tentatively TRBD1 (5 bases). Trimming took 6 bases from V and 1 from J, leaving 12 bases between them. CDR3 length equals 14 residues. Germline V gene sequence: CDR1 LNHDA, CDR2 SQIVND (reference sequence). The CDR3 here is CASRISGGNTEAFF. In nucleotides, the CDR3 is TGTGCCAGTAGGATCTCCGGGGGGAACACTGAAGCTTTCTTT.